A single sample gave rise to the 3 T cell receptor beta chains below, sequenced in a study of blood T cell repertoires in COVID-19. Sequencing used immunoSEQ multiplex PCR; TCRdb keeps in-frame clones, though not all of them. The sample has approximately 210,000 clones; 65% to 90% are singletons. Sequenced sample: PBMCs or T cells enriched from blood (not recorded which). The source is a woman between 45 and 65 years old with acute COVID-19.

The chain joins TRBV4-2 to TRBJ2-3, with 7 bases identical to TRBD2. Trimming removed 0 bases from V and 0 bases from J; junction bases left unmatched: 6. The CDR3 runs to 17 residues. Germline V gene lookup returns CDR1 LGHNA and CDR2 YNFKEQ. The CDR3 nucleotides are TGTGCCAGCAGCCAAGAACCTAGCGGCCTTAGCACAGATACGCAGTATTTT. It translates to CASSQEPSGLSTDTQYF.

This chain uses TRBV4-3 with TRBJ1-2, with TRBD1 identical over 7 bases. Germline lookup yields CDR1 LGHNA and CDR2 YSLEER. The length of the CDR3 is 16 residues. Trimming cost V 0 bases and J 7 bases; bases outside gene matches: 11. CDR3 DNA sequence: TGCGCCAGCAGCCAAGATTGGGGGACAGCCTTAGGTGGCTACACCTTC. It specifies CASSQDWGTALGGYTF.

This clone appeared a single time. This chain uses TRBV28 with TRBJ1-6, with D perhaps TRBD1 (6 bases). V was clipped by 7 bases and J by 3 bases, with 13 bases between them. Germline CDR1 MDHEN, CDR2 SYDVKM. The CDR3 spans 15 residues. The CDR3 region is CASNTGNGYNSPLHF. The CDR3 DNA follows: TGTGCCAGCAACACAGGGAACGGCTATAATTCACCCCTCCACTTT. Supplemented by reference TRBV28 and TRBJ1-6, the full variable domain reads DVKVTQSSRYLVKRTGEKVFLECVQDMDHENMFWYRQDPGLGLRLIYFSYDVKMKEKGDIPEGYSVSREKKERFSLILESASTNQTSMYLCASNTGNGYNSPLHFGNGTRLTVT.